The clone carrying this T cell receptor beta chain was detected only once. This sample was included in a study of blood T cell repertoires in COVID-19. Study-wide background: From T cells, B-cell-depleted T cells, or PBMCs came the material, which was cDNA or gDNA.

CDR3 length equals 12 residues. Looked up from germline, CDR1 is LNHDA and CDR2 is SQIVND (reference sequence). V dropped 7 bases and J dropped 8; count of bases not matched to a gene: 1. Original handling: By means of reference gene primer amplification, nucleated cell counts were estimated. Assay: immunoSEQ multiplex PCR; the TCRdb copy retains only in-frame clones and omits some. V and J calls and clone size follow that table, whereas D and trimming were derived from the DNA. The sample has roughly 100,000 clones, 91% seen once. The V call is TRBV19, the J call TRBJ1-4; 10 bases fit TRBD1. This TCR came from a man aged 18 to 29 with acute or convalescent COVID-19. Sequencing was performed on peripheral blood. CDR3 nucleotides: TGTGCCAGTACGGGACAGGGGGAAAAACTGTTTTTT. Amino acid sequence: CASTGQGEKLFF. Using reference TRBV19 and TRBJ1-4 for the parts outside the CDR3, the full variable domain is DGGITQSPKYLFRKEGQNVTLSCEQNLNHDAMYWYRQDPGQGLRLIYYSQIVNDFQKGDIAEGYSVSREKKESFPLTVTSAQKNPTAFYLCASTGQGEKLFFGSGTQLSVL.